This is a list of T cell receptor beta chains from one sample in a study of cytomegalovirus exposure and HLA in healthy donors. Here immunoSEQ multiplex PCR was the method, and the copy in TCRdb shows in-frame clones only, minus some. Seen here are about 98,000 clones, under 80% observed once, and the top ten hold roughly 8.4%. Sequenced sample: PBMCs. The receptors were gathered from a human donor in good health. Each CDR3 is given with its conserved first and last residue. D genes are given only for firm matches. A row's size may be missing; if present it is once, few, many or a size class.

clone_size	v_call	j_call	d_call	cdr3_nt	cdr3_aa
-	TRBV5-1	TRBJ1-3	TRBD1	TGCGCCAGCAGCGATGGGACAGGGGAAAGAAACACCATATATTTT	CASSDGTGERNTIYF
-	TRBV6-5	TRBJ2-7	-	TGTGCCAGCAGTCTGGGGGGGCCATTGTACGAGCAGTACTTC	CASSLGGPLYEQYF
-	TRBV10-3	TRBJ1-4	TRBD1	TGTGCCACCGGACAGGGGGAAAAACTGTTTTTT	CATGQGEKLFF
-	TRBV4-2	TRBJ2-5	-	TGTGCCAGCAGCCAAGTCGGGGGGCCCTCTCAGACCCAGTACTTC	CASSQVGGPSQTQYF
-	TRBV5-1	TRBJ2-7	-	TGCGCCAGCAGCTCACAGGGTAACGAGCAGTACTTC	CASSSQGNEQYF
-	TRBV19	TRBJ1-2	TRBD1	TGTGCCAGTAGCCCGGGACAGGGGGGAATCTATGGCTACACCTTC	CASSPGQGGIYGYTF
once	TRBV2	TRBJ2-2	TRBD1	TGTGCCAGCAGCGGGACAGTGGGAACCGGGGAGCTGTTTTTT	CASSGTVGTGELFF
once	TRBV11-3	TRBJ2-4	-	TGTGCCAGCAGCTTGTCAGGAACAAAAAACATTCAGTACTTC	CASSLSGTKNIQYF
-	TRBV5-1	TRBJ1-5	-	TGCGCCAGCAGCTTGGGGGGAGGGAATCAGCCCCAGCATTTT	CASSLGGGNQPQHF
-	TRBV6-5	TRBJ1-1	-	TGTGCCAGCAGTTACTCGAGGGCCCTAAACACTGAAGCTTTCTTT	CASSYSRALNTEAFF
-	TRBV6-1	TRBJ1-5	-	TGTGCCAGCAGTTGGTTAATTAGTCGGGATCAGCCCCAGCATTTT	CASSWLISRDQPQHF
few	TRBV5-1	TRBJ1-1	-	TGCGCCAGCAGCGCCTCAGGGTCGGTCACTGAAGCTTTCTTT	CASSASGSVTEAFF
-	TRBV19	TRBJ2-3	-	TGTGCCAGTAGTGTCCGGGGACTCGGAAGCACAGATACGCAGTATTTT	CASSVRGLGSTDTQYF
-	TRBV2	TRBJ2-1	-	TGTGCCAGCAGTGACCTATATCCCTCCTACAATGAGCAGTTCTTC	CASSDLYPSYNEQFF
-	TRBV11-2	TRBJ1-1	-	TGTGCCAGCAGTTGGAACCAGGGGCCTCTGAACACTGAAGCTTTCTTT	CASSWNQGPLNTEAFF
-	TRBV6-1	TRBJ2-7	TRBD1	TGTGCCAGCAGGGACAGGGGGCGGAGGTCCTACGAGCAGTACTTC	CASRDRGRRSYEQYF
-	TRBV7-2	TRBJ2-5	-	TGTGCCAGCACCCAGACAGGCCTCGGGCGACAAGAGACCCAGTACTTC	CASTQTGLGRQETQYF
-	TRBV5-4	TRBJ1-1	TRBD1	TGTGCCAGCAGCTTGCCGACAGGGTGGTACACTGAAGCTTTCTTT	CASSLPTGWYTEAFF
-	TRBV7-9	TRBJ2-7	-	TGTGCCAGCAGCTACAACAGGGAGTCCTACGAGCAGTACTTC	CASSYNRESYEQYF
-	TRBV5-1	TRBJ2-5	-	TGCGCCAGCAGCCCCCGGACAGACCAAGAGACCCAGTACTTC	CASSPRTDQETQYF
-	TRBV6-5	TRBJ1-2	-	TGTGCCATCCGGGGGACCGCTAACTATGGCTACACCTTC	CAIRGTANYGYTF
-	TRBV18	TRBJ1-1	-	TGTGCCAGCTCACCAGGTATAACTTGGTATATCACTGAAGCTTTCTTT	CASSPGITWYITEAFF
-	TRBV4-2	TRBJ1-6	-	TGTGCCAGCAGCCAAGGGGGGGGCGAGAATAATTCACCCCTCCACTTT	CASSQGGGENNSPLHF
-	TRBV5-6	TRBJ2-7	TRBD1	TGTGCCAGCTGGGCGACAGGGGCCTACGAGCAGTACTTC	CASWATGAYEQYF
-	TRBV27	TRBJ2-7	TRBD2	TGTGCCAGCAGTTTATCGACTAGCAGAGGCTACGAGCAGTACTTC	CASSLSTSRGYEQYF
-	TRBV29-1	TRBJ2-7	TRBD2	TGCAGCGCTGGACTAGCGGGAGGTGGCGAGCAGTACTTC	CSAGLAGGGEQYF
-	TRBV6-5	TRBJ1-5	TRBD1	TGTGCCAGCAGTCTCCGGACAGGGAGCAATCAGCCCCAGCATTTT	CASSLRTGSNQPQHF
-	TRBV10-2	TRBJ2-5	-	TGCGCCAGCAGTGAGTTTAAGGGGCGGGAGACCCAGTACTTC	CASSEFKGRETQYF
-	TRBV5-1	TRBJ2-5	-	TGCGCCAGCAGCTTGGGGGGGGTCCAAGAGACCCAGTACTTC	CASSLGGVQETQYF
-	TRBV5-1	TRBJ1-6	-	TGCGCCAGCAGCTTGTCCGGTGGTGATAATTCACCCCTCCACTTT	CASSLSGGDNSPLHF
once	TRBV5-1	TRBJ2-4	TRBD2	TGCGCCAGCAGCTTGGCCGGGACTAGACTCAACATTCAGTACTTC	CASSLAGTRLNIQYF
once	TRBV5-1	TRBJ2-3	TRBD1	TGCGCCAGCAGCACCCGGGACAGGGGAACAGATACGCAGTATTTT	CASSTRDRGTDTQYF
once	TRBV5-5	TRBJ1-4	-	TGTGCCAGCAGCACGATTAGCACCGGGACAATGGGTGAAAAACTGTTTTTT	CASSTISTGTMGEKLFF
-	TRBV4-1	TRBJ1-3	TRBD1	TGCGCCAGCAGCCAAGATCCGCCGAAGGACAGGCTCAGCCCGGGAGGAAACACCATATATTTT	CASSQDPPKDRLSPGGNTIYF
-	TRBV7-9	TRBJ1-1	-	TGTGCCAGCAACTCACTGAACACTGAAGCTTTCTTT	CASNSLNTEAFF
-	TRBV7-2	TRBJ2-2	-	TGTGCCAGCAGCTTAGGGCGGGCCGGGGAGCTGTTTTTT	CASSLGRAGELFF
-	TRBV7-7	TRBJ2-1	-	TGTGCCAGCAGCCCTAGGGACGGGAGCTCCTACAATGAGCAGTTCTTC	CASSPRDGSSYNEQFF
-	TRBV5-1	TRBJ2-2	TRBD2	TGCGCCAGCAGCTTGGTATCGGCTGCTAGCGGGATCGCGAACACCGGGGAGCTGTTTTTT	CASSLVSAASGIANTGELFF
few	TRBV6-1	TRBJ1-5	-	TGTGCCAGCAGTGTGGGGCAGGGTAATCAGCCCCAGCATTTT	CASSVGQGNQPQHF
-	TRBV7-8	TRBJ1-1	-	TGTGCCAGCAGCTTTTCACAGCAGAACACTGAAGCTTTCTTT	CASSFSQQNTEAFF
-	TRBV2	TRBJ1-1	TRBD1	TGTGCCAGCCTAAGAACAGGGGTCAAGACTGAAGCTTTCTTT	CASLRTGVKTEAFF
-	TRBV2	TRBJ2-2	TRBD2	TGTGCCAGCAGAGGACTAGTTGTTACCGGGGAGCTGTTTTTT	CASRGLVVTGELFF
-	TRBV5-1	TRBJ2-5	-	TGCGCCAGCAGCAGGACAGCTCAAGAGACCCAGTACTTC	CASSRTAQETQYF
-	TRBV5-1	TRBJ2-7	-	TGCGCCAGCAGCTTGCGCAGGGGAGAGTACGAGCAGTACTTC	CASSLRRGEYEQYF
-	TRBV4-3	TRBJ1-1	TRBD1	TGCGCCAGCAGCCAAGATGGCAGGGGGCTACGTCAAGCTTTCTTT	CASSQDGRGLRQAFF
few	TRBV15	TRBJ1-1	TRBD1	TGTGCCACCAGCAGAGGGGGACAGGGGAAGGTGGCTTTCTTT	CATSRGGQGKVAFF
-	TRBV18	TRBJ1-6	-	TGTGCCAGCTCACCAGTAGACAGAGACTCCTATAATTCACCCCTCCACTTT	CASSPVDRDSYNSPLHF
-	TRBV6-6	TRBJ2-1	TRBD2	TGTGCCAGCAGCCGCGGGGGGGCCCTCAATGAGCAGTTCTTC	CASSRGGALNEQFF
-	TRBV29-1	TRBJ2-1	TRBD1	TGCAGCGTGGACGGCCGGGACAGGGGTGTGGAAGAGCAGTTCTTC	CSVDGRDRGVEEQFF
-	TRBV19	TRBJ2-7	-	TGTGCCAGTAGGGCAGGGAATCACGAGCAGTACTTC	CASRAGNHEQYF
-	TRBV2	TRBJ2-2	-	TGTGCCAGCAGTTGGGGGACACCGAACACCGGGGAGCTGTTTTTT	CASSWGTPNTGELFF
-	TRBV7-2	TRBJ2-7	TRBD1	TGTGCCAGCAGCAAAGACAGGGGTAGGGAGCAGTACTTC	CASSKDRGREQYF
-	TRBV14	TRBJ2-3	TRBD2	TGTGCCAGCAGCCTTGAGACTAGCGGGAGAGGGACAGATACGCAGTATTTT	CASSLETSGRGTDTQYF